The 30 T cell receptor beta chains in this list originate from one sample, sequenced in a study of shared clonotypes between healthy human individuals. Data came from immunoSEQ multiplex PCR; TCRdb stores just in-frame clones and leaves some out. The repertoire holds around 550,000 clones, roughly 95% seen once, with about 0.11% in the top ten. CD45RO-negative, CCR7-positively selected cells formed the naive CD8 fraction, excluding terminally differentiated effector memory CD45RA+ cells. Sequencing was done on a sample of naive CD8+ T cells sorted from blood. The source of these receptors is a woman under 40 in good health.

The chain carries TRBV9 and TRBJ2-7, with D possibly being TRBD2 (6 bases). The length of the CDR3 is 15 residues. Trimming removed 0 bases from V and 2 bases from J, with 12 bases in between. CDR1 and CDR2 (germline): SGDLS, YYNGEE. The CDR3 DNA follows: TGTGCCAGCAGCGTAGGGGACTCAGGACCCTACGAGCAGTACTTC. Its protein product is CASSVGDSGPYEQYF.

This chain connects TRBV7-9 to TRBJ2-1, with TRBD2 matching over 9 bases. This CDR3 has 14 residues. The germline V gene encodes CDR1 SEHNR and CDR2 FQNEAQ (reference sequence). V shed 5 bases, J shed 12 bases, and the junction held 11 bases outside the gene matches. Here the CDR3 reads CASSPWGTLAGQFF. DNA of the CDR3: TGTGCCAGCAGCCCCTGGGGAACACTAGCGGGGCAGTTCTTC. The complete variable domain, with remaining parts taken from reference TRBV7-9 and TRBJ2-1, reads DTGVSQNPRHKITKRGQNVTFRCDPISEHNRLYWYRQTLGQGPEFLTYFQNEAQLEKSRLLSDRFSAERPKGSFSTLEIQRTEQGDSAMYLCASSPWGTLAGQFFGPGTRLTVL.

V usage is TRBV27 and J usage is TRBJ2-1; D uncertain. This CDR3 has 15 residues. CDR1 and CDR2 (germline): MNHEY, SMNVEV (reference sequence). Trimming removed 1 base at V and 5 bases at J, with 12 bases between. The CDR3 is CASSLWTNPNNEQFF. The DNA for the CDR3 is TGTGCCAGCAGTTTATGGACGAATCCGAACAATGAGCAGTTCTTC.

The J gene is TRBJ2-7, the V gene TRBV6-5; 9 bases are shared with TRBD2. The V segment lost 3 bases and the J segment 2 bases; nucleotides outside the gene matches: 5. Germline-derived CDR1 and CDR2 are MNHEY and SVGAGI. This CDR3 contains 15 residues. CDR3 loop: CASSYTPSGTYEQYF. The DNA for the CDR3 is TGTGCCAGCAGTTATACGCCTAGCGGGACCTACGAGCAGTACTTC.

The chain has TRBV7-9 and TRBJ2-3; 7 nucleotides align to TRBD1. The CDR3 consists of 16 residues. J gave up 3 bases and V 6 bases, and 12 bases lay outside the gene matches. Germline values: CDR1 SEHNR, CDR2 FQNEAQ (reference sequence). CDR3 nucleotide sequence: TGTGCCAGCAGACCTAGGACAGGCCGAGGGACAGATACGCAGTATTTT. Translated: CASRPRTGRGTDTQYF.

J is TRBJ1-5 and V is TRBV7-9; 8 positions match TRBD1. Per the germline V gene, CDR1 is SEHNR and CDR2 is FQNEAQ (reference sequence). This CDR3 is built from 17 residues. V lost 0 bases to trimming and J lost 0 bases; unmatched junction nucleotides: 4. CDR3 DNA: TGTGCCAGCAGCTTAGCGTCAGGGGGCATTAGCAATCAGCCCCAGCATTTT. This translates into CASSLASGGISNQPQHF.

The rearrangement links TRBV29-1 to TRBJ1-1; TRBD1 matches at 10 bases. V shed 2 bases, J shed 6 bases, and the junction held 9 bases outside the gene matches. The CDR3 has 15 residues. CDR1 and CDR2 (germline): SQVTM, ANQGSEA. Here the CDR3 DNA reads TGCAGCGTTGAAAGTGGGACAGGGGTTATGGCTGAAGCTTTCTTT. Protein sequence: CSVESGTGVMAEAFF. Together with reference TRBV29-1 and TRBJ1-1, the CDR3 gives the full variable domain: SAVISQKPSRDICQRGTSLTIQCQVDSQVTMMFWYRQQPGQSLTLIATANQGSEATYESGFVIDKFPISRPNLTFSTLTVSNMSPEDSSIYLCSVESGTGVMAEAFFGQGTRLTVV.

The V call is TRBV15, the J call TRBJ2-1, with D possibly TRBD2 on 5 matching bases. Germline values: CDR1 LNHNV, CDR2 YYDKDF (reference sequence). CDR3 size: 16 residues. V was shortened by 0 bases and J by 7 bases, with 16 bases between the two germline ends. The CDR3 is CATSRDVGRGLNEQFF. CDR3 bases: TGTGCCACCAGCAGAGATGTAGGGAGAGGGTTGAATGAGCAGTTCTTC.

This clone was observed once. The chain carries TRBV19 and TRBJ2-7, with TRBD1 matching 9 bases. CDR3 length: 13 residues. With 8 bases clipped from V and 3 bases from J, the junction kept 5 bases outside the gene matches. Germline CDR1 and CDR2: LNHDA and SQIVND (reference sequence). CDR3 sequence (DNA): TGTGCCAGTGGGGCGGGACAGGGCTACGAGCAGTACTTC. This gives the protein CASGAGQGYEQYF.

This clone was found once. The CDR3 nucleotides are TGTGCCAGCACCTTTGTTTTGGGGGCTCCCTACGAGCAGTACTTC. Translation: CASTFVLGAPYEQYF. The rearrangement links TRBV11-2 to TRBJ2-7; a weak D match, TRBD1 (6 bases). Germline values: CDR1 SGHAT, CDR2 FQNNGV. CDR3 length: 15 amino acids. Trimming removed 7 bases from V and 2 bases from J, with 18 bases in between.

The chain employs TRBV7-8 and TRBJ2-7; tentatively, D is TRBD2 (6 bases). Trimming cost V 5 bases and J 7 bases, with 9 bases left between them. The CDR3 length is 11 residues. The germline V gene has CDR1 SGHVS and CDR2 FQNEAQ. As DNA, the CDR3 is TGTGCCAGCAGCGCGAGCGGGGAGCAGTACTTC. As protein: CASSASGEQYF.

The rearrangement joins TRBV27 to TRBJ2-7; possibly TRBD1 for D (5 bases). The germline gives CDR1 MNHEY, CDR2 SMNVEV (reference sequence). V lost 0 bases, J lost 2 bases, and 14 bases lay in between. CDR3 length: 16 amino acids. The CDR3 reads CASSLSWGPVTYEQYF. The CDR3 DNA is TGTGCCAGCAGTTTATCGTGGGGCCCCGTCACCTACGAGCAGTACTTC.

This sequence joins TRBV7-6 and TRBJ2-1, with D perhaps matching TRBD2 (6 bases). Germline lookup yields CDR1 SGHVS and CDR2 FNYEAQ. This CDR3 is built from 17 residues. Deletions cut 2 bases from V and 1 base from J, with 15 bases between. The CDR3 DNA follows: TGTGCCAGCAGCTTAACCCTACCGGGACTTTCCTACAATGAGCAGTTCTTC. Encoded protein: CASSLTLPGLSYNEQFF.

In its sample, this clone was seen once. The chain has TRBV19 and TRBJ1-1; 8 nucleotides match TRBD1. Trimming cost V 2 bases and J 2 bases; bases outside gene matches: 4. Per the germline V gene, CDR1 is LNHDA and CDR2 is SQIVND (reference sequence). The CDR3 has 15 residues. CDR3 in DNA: TGTGCCAGTAGTATATTTGACAGGGGCAACACTGAAGCTTTCTTT. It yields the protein CASSIFDRGNTEAFF.

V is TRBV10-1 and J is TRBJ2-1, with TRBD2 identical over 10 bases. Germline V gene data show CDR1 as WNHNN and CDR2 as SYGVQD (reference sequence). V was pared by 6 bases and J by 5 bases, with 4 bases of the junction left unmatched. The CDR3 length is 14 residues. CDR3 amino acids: CASSETSGNNEQFF. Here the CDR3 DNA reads TGCGCCAGCAGCGAAACTAGCGGGAACAATGAGCAGTTCTTC.

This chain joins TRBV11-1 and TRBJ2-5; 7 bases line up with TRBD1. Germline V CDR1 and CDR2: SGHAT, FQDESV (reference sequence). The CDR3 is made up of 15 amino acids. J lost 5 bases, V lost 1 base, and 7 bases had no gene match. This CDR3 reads CASSLVRGGGETQYF. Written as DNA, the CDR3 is TGTGCCAGCAGCTTAGTAAGAGGGGGCGGTGAGACCCAGTACTTC.

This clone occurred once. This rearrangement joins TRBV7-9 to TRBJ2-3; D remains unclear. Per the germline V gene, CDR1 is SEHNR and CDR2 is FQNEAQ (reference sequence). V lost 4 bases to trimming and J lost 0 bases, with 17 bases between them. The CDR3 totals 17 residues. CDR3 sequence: CASSSTIDTSSTDTQYF. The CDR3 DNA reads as TGTGCCAGCAGCTCAACAATTGACACCTCTAGCACAGATACGCAGTATTTT. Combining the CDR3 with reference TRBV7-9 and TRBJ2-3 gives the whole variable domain DTGVSQNPRHKITKRGQNVTFRCDPISEHNRLYWYRQTLGQGPEFLTYFQNEAQLEKSRLLSDRFSAERPKGSFSTLEIQRTEQGDSAMYLCASSSTIDTSSTDTQYFGPGTRLTVL.

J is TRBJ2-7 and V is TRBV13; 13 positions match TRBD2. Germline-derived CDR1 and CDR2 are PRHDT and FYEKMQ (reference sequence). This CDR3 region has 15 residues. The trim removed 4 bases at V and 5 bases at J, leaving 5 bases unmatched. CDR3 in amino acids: CASSSGTSGNHEQYF. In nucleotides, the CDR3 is TGTGCCAGCAGCTCAGGGACTAGCGGGAACCACGAGCAGTACTTC.

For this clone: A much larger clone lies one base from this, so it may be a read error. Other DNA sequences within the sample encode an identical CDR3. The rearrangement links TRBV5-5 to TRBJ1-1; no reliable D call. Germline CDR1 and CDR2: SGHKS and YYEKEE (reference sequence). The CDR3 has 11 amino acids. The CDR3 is CASSLNTEAFF. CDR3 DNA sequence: TGTGCCAGCAGCTTGAATACTGAAGCTTTCTTT.

In DNA, the CDR3 is TGTGCCAGCATTGCGGGGCGCTACGAGCAGTACTTC. Residues: CASIAGRYEQYF. V gene TRBV2 combines with J gene TRBJ2-7; D perhaps matches TRBD2 (6 bases). Germline V gene data show CDR1 as SNHLY and CDR2 as FYNNEI. The CDR3 extends over 12 amino acids. Trimming cost V 7 bases and J 3 bases, with 10 bases left between them.

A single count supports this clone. CDR3 in DNA: TGCGCCAGCGCCGGGGAGGGGACTGAAGCTTTCTTT. Amino acids: CASAGEGTEAFF. The chain employs TRBV10-1 and TRBJ1-1, with D maybe TRBD1 (5 bases). CDR3 size: 12 residues. The germline V gene encodes CDR1 WNHNN and CDR2 SYGVQD (reference sequence). V gave up 8 bases and J gave up 5 bases, with 12 bases separating them.

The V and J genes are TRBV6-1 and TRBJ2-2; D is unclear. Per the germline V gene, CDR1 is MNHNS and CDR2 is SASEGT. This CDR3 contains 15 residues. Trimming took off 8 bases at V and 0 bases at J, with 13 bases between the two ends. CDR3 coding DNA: TGTGCCAGCCCCCCCGGCAGGACGAACACCGGGGAGCTGTTTTTT. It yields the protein CASPPGRTNTGELFF.

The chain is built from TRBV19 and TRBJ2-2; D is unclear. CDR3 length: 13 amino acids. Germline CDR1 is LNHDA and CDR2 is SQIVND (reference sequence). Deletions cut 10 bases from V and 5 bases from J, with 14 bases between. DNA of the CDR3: TGTGCCACCCAGAGTGTAGGAACCGGGGAGCTGTTTTTT. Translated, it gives CATQSVGTGELFF.

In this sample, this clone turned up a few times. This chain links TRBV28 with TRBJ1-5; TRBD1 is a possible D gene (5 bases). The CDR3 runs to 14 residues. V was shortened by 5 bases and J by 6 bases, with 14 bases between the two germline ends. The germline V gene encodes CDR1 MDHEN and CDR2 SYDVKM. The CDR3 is CASSEAGYGQPQHF. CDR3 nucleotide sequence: TGTGCCAGCAGTGAAGCAGGGTACGGTCAGCCCCAGCATTTT.

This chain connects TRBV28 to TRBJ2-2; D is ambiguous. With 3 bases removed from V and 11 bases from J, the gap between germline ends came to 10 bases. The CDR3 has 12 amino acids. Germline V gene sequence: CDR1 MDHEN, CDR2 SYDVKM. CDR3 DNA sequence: TGTGCCAGCAGTTTTCTTCTGGGAGAGCTGTTTTTT. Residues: CASSFLLGELFF.

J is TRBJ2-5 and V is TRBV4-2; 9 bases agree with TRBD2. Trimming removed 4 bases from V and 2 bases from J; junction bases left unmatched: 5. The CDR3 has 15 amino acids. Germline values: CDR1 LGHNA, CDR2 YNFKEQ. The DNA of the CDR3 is TGTGCCAGCAGCCGGGAGGGACTAGCACAAGAGACCCAGTACTTC. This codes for CASSREGLAQETQYF.

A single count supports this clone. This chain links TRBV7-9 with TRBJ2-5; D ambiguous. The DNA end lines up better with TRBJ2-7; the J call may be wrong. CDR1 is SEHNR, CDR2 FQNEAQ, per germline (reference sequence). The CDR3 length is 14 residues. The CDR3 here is CASSARMTAYEQYF. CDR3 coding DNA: TGTGCCAGCAGCGCTCGGATGACGGCCTACGAGCAGTACTTC.

In DNA, the CDR3 is TGTGCCAGCAGTTCCTCCCTCGAGGGGTTACGGTATGGCTACACCTTC. It is translated as CASSSSLEGLRYGYTF. V and J are TRBV28 and TRBJ1-2, with D possibly matching TRBD1 (5 bases). V was pared by 4 bases and J by 5 bases, with 20 bases between. Germline loops: CDR1 MDHEN, CDR2 SYDVKM. The CDR3 is 16 residues long.

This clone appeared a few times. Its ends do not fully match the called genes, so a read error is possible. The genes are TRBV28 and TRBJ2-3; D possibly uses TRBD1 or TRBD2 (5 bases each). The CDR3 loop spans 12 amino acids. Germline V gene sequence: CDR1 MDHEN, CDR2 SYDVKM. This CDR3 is CASSLGLVGAHF. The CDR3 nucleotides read TGTGCCAGCAGTTTGGGGCTAGTCGGGGCGCATTTT.

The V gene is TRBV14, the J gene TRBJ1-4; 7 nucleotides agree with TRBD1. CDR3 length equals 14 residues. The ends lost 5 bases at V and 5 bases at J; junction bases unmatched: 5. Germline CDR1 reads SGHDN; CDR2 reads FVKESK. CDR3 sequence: CASSKTGENEKLFF. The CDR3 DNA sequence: TGTGCCAGCAGCAAAACAGGGGAAAATGAAAAACTGTTTTTT.